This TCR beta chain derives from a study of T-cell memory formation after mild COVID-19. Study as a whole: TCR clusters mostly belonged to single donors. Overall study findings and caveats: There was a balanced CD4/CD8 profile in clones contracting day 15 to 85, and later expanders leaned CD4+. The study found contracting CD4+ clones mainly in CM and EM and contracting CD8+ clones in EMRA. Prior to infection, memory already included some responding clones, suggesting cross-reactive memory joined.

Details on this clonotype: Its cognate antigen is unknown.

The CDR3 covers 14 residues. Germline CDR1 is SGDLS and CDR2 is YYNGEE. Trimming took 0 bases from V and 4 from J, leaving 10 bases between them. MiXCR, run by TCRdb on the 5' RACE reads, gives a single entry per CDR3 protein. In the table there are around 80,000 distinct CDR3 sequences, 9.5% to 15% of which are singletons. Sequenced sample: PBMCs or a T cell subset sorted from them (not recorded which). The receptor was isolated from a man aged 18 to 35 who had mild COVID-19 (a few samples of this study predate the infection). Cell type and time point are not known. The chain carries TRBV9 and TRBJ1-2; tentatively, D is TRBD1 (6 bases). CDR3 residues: CASSVGGQTYGYTF. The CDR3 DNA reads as TGTGCCAGCAGCGTAGGGGGGCAGACCTATGGCTACACCTTC.